The present entry profiles one TCR beta chain with its context. The sample originates from a study of blood T cell repertoires in COVID-19. Study-wide background: The study drew acute and convalescent COVID-19 samples from the United States, Italy and Spain. The analysed material was cDNA or gDNA that came from T cells, B-cell-depleted T cells, or PBMCs.

Germline V gene sequence: CDR1 MNHEY, CDR2 SMNVEV (reference sequence). Trimming removed 2 bases from V and 5 bases from J; junction bases left unmatched: 8. The CDR3 runs 15 residues. Under the authors' procedure: Scientists estimated how many nucleated cells there were by amplifying reference gene primers. The protocol was immunoSEQ multiplex PCR, while the TCRdb copy is restricted to in-frame clones and leaves out a portion. That table gives V, J and clone size, and the DNA gave D and trimming. Among around 64,000 clones listed, about 88% were seen once. The TCR was taken from a man at least 80 years old in a cohort sampled during active COVID-19. The sequencing input was peripheral blood. The rearrangement uses TRBV27 and TRBJ2-7; TRBD1 aligns across 8 bases. DNA for the CDR3: TGTGCCAGCAGTTTAGAGGCGCCAGGGGGCCACGAGCAGTACTTC. This translates into CASSLEAPGGHEQYF.